This T cell receptor (beta chain) was retrieved from a study of human T cells and chemical hapten exposure. Study details: A roughly 2 cm by roughly 2 cm inner upper arm patch received 2% DPC for sensitization. Each patch test put 0.01% DPC on the upper back, and results were read at 6 days.

Study-wide findings and caveats: Significantly greater numbers of large CDR3 similarity clusters came from expanded TCRs than from controls.

As concerns this clonotype: Antigen specificity is unknown.

From germline, CDR1 is SGHTA and CDR2 FQGNSA. The CDR3 consists of 14 residues. After removal of 7 bases from V and 8 bases from J, the junction contained 5 bases not matched to a gene. TCRdb itself ran the RACE reads through MiXCR, one entry per CDR3 protein. The sample records 180,000 or so distinct CDR3 sequences, 25% to 30% being singletons. Time point in this sample: pre-sensitization, week 0. Described treatment: therapeutic diphenylcyclopropenone sensitization with weekly scalp DPC. The sequencing used whole blood, collected in connection with sensitization to the hapten diphenylcyclopropenone (DPC). This TCR was recovered from a young woman with alopecia areata. Some clones in this sample may be carry-over from other donors' samples. The chain recombines TRBV7-2 with TRBJ2-1; TRBD2 matches 13 bases. The CDR3 loop is CASIRTSGSDEQFF. The CDR3 DNA reads TGTGCCAGCATTCGGACTAGCGGGAGCGATGAGCAGTTCTTC.